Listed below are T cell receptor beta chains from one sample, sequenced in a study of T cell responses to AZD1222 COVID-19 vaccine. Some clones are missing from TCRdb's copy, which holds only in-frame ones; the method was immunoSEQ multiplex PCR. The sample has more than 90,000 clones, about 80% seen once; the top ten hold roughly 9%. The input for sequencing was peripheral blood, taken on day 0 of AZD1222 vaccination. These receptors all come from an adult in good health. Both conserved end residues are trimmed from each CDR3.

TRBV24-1,ATSDFPTGQQRNTIY
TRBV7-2,ASSSLGVAGELF
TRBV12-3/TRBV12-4,ASSLYGGYT
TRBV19,ASSMNLGTGGLEQY
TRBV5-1,ASTSGRTSGNTIY
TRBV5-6,ASSLSRAGELF
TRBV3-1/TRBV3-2,ASSQGGSNTGELF
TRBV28,ASSPSIALGLNQPQH
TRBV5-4,ASSLQRGPYEQY
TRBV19,ASTLMPVSNQPQH
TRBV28,ASSPSGTRGYNEQF
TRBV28,ASRPGTAYGYT
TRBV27,ASSFGNTGELF
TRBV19,ASLSLRDEAF
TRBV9,ASSVAHQVGGYT
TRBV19,ASSPRAGDGYT
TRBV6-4,ASSDRDNTEAF
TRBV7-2,ASSLEGSASGNTIY
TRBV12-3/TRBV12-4,ASTRGGGEQY
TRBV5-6,ASSNGGSSREKLF
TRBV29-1,SVESALAGGISYNEQF
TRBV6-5,ASMGLYGNTIY
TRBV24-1,ATSERDRGRFFLKNTEAF
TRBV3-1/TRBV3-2,ASSQTAASHSPLH
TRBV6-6,ASSYRVDYNSPLH
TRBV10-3,AISDGTTYEQY
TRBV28,ASTLGDRRDTEAF
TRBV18,ASSPENGAYEQY
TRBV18,ASSPLQGQENEKLF
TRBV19,ASGAYEQF
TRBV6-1,ASSEDHNSPLH
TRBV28,ASSPGGTGDFSRYNEQF
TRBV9,ASSSSIQDAGNTIY
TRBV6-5,ASNLVGGEGKF
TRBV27,ASSPRQSLGNQPQH
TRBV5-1,ASSPGQGAGNEKLF
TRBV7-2,ASRPDRRYNSPLH
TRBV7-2,ASSRRRGQGELF
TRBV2,ASSPPRGHQETQY
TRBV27,ASGSFHEQY
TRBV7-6,ASSLYTGVNTEAF
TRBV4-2,ASSRDTTSSDTQY
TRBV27,ASMSASLSSYEQY
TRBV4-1,ASSQLTDTQY
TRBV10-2,ASSELSTDTQY